Detailed here is one TCR beta chain. This entry belongs to a study of blood T cell repertoires in COVID-19. Looking at the study overall: Collection of acute and convalescent COVID-19 samples took place in the United States, Italy and Spain.

V shed 4 bases and J shed 8 bases, with 20 bases lying between them. This CDR3 comprises 15 residues. Germline assignment: CDR1 SGDLS and CDR2 YYNGEE. As processed by the authors: Amplified reference gene primers provided the basis for estimating nucleated cell counts. The data were produced by immunoSEQ multiplex PCR, yet TCRdb's version contains in-frame clones alone and is incomplete. Clone size and V and J calls were adopted from that table, with D and trimming inferred from the DNA. The table records more than 85,000 clones, just under 90% of them present only once. The receptor was derived from a human donor in a cohort sampled during active COVID-19. The material sequenced was peripheral blood. This chain connects TRBV9 to TRBJ2-3; D possibly corresponds to TRBD2 (6 bases). As DNA, the CDR3 is TGTGCCAGCAGCTTCCACGTTGAGGGGACTTCTACGCAGTATTTT. Its protein is CASSFHVEGTSTQYF. The full variable domain, its missing parts supplied by reference TRBV9 and TRBJ2-3, is DSGVTQTPKHLITATGQRVTLRCSPRSGDLSVYWYQQSLDQGLQFLIQYYNGEERAKGNILERFSAQQFPDLHSELNLSSLELGDSALYFCASSFHVEGTSTQYFGPGTRLTVL.